These 22 T cell receptor beta chains originate from one sample sequenced in a study of blood T cells in healthy people across ages. The authors ran a second PCR of roughly 6 to 12 cycles using a sample-barcoded 5' primer and a J-beta primer mix. TCRdb reanalysed the 5' RACE reads using MiXCR and keeps one entry per CDR3 protein. The sample records 1.5 million to 2 million distinct CDR3 sequences, approximately 30% being singletons. The sequencing input was blood. These receptors were taken from a woman in her twenties or thirties in good health.

For this clonotype: Given a much more abundant clone one base away, this may be a read error. This chain joins TRBV5-1 and TRBJ2-5; D unclear. The CDR3 is 14 residues long. Germline-derived CDR1 and CDR2 are SGHRS and YFSETQ. The V gene lost 4 bases and the J gene lost 11 bases, with 21 bases spanning the gap. This CDR3 is CASSPTRQYNEQYF. For the CDR3, the DNA is TGCGCCAGCAGCCCTACGCGGCAGTACAATGAGCAGTACTTC. The full variable domain, with the rest looked up from reference TRBV5-1 and TRBJ2-5, is KAGVTQTPRYLIKTRGQQVTLSCSPISGHRSVSWYQQTPGQGLQFLFEYFSETQRNKGNFPGRFSGRQFSNSRSEMNVSTLELGDSALYLCASSPTRQYNEQYFGPGTRLLVL.

The chain couples TRBV10-3 to TRBJ2-5; the D is unclear. Between the trimmed V and J ends, which lost 10 bases and 11 bases, there was a span of 23 bases. CDR3 length: 13 amino acids. Germline V gene data show CDR1 as ENHRY and CDR2 as SYGVKD. CDR3 in DNA: TGTGCCACACGCCCTGATGGAGACAATGAGCAGTACTTC. Translated, it gives CATRPDGDNEQYF.

This clonotype was observed many times. This chain joins TRBV7-9 and TRBJ1-2, with D unresolved. This CDR3 is 15 amino acids long. Germline V gene lookup returns CDR1 SEHNR and CDR2 FQNEAQ (reference sequence). Deletions cut 0 bases from V and 1 base from J, with 9 bases between. CDR3 bases: TGTGCCAGCAGCTTAGCGCATCCGTTTAACTATGGCTACACCTTC. As protein: CASSLAHPFNYGYTF.

A word on this clonotype: One end of the junction does not line up with germline, which may come from a read error. The rearrangement uses TRBV27 and TRBJ1-4; TRBD1 matches 7 bases. The CDR3 totals 14 residues. Germline V lookup: CDR1 MNHEY, CDR2 SMNVEV (reference sequence). CDR3 protein: CSSSYRGQAEKLFF. In nucleotides, the CDR3 is TGTTCCAGCAGTTACCGCGGACAGGCGGAAAAACTGTTTTTT.

This clonotype was detected ten times or more. This chain joins TRBV5-1 and TRBJ2-1; possibly TRBD1 for D (6 bases). The CDR3 has 13 residues. Germline CDR1 SGHRS, CDR2 YFSETQ. V was trimmed by 5 bases and J by 7 bases, leaving 13 bases between them. CDR3 DNA: TGCGCCAGCAGTTTTGGGGGCCAGAATGAGCAGTTCTTC. Translation: CASSFGGQNEQFF.

The V call is TRBV7-2, the J call TRBJ1-5; 8 nucleotides match TRBD1. Germline V gene data show CDR1 as SGHTA and CDR2 as FQGNSA. This CDR3 contains 16 residues. Unmatched junction bases numbered 9, after V lost 4 bases and J lost 4 bases. CDR3 loop: CASSSHGRGPNQPQHF. Here the CDR3 DNA reads TGTGCCAGCAGCTCCCATGGCAGGGGGCCGAATCAGCCCCAGCATTTT. Looking up the rest from reference TRBV7-2 and TRBJ1-5 gives the full variable domain: GAGVSQSPSNKVTEKGKDVELRCDPISGHTALYWYRQSLGQGLEFLIYFQGNSAPDKSGLPSDRFSAERTGGSVSTLTIQRTQQEDSAVYLCASSSHGRGPNQPQHFGDGTRLSIL.

There are a few counts of this clonotype. The V and J genes are TRBV6-5 and TRBJ2-5, with D tentatively TRBD1 or TRBD2 (5 bases each). Between the trimmed V and J ends, which lost 6 bases and 0 bases, there was a span of 14 bases. The CDR3 runs 15 residues. The germline CDR1 and CDR2 sequences are MNHEY and SVGAGI. The CDR3 DNA is TGTGCCAGCAGGGGGGTCCGGCCTTACCAAGAGACCCAGTACTTC. This gives the protein CASRGVRPYQETQYF.

As to this clonotype: A much larger clone lies one base from this, so it may be a read error. The rearrangement joins TRBV25-1 to TRBJ2-1; TRBD1 aligns across 12 bases. Germline assignment: CDR1 MGHDK and CDR2 SYGVNS. V lost 8 bases to trimming and J lost 10 bases; unmatched junction nucleotides: 15. The CDR3 spans 16 residues. The CDR3 protein is CASPLSPGQGAYEQFF. The CDR3 DNA follows: TGTGCCAGCCCCCTCTCGCCGGGACAGGGGGCGTACGAGCAGTTCTTC.

This clonotype showed up many times. The chain joins TRBV20-1 to TRBJ1-2; TRBD1 agrees at 7 bases. V gave up 0 bases and J gave up 4 bases; unmatched junction bases: 11. The germline gives CDR1 DFQATT, CDR2 SNEGSKA (reference sequence). The CDR3 is 16 residues long. The CDR3 sequence: CSARDSETGFVYGYTF. The CDR3, as DNA: TGCAGTGCTAGAGATTCGGAGACAGGGTTTGTCTATGGCTACACCTTC.

This clonotype was observed a handful of times. The rearrangement joins TRBV27 to TRBJ2-7; 9 positions match TRBD1. The CDR3 sequence is 15 residues long. Trimming cost V 5 bases and J 5 bases; bases outside gene matches: 10. Germline V gene sequence: CDR1 MNHEY, CDR2 SMNVEV (reference sequence). CDR3 residues: CASSTPGQGRDEQYF. The DNA for the CDR3 is TGTGCCAGCAGTACCCCAGGACAGGGGCGGGACGAGCAGTACTTC.

This clonotype was detected a few times. The V and J genes are TRBV21-1 and TRBJ1-2; TRBD1 reflects the table's D call only, with no check against the DNA. TRBV21-1 is assigned pseudogene status. This CDR3 is built from 14 residues. DNA for the CDR3: TGTGCCAGCAGCAAATGTCAGGGGCCCTATGGCTACACCTTC. This sequence encodes CASSKCQGPYGYTF.

The chain joins TRBV6-6 to TRBJ1-2; tentatively, D is TRBD1 (5 bases). The ends were cut back, 4 bases at V and 8 bases at J, with 17 bases in the middle. Germline loops: CDR1 MNHNY, CDR2 SVGAGI (reference sequence). The CDR3 runs to 14 residues. The CDR3: CASSSHGQGGGYTF. The CDR3 DNA reads TGTGCCAGCAGTTCCCACGGGCAGGGTGGGGGCTACACCTTC.

The chain links TRBV12-3 or TRBV12-4 to TRBJ2-5, with TRBD2 as a possible D gene (6 bases). V shed 6 bases and J shed 11 bases, with 16 bases lying between them. The CDR3 runs to 12 residues. The CDR3 reads CASSYSSREQYF. CDR3 DNA: TGTGCCAGCAGCTACAGCTCCCGGGAGCAGTACTTC.

With regard to this clonotype: A single base separates this from a much larger clone, so it may be a read error. The rearrangement links TRBV15 to TRBJ2-5; D gene ambiguous. CDR1 and CDR2 (germline): LNHNV, YYDKDF (reference sequence). V lost 0 bases, J lost 5 bases, and 10 bases lay in between. The CDR3 is 14 residues long. CDR3: CATSRDRSPETQYF. The CDR3 region has the DNA TGTGCCACCAGCAGAGATCGTAGCCCGGAGACCCAGTACTTC.

Only a few counts were recorded for this clonotype. This chain uses TRBV7-9 with TRBJ2-1; D gene unclear. V gave up 6 bases and J gave up 9 bases, with 9 bases separating them. This CDR3 region has 11 residues. The germline V gene encodes CDR1 SEHNR and CDR2 FQNEAQ (reference sequence). CDR3 protein: CASSPVFEQFF. DNA of the CDR3: TGTGCCAGCAGTCCTGTCTTTGAGCAGTTCTTC.

This clonotype was observed a few times. The chain recombines TRBV3-1 with TRBJ2-1, with TRBD2 identical over 11 bases. The CDR3 is 16 amino acids. V was pared by 1 base and J by 3 bases, with 2 bases of the junction left unmatched. In germline, CDR1 is LGHDT, CDR2 YNNKEL (reference sequence). Here the CDR3 reads CASSQASGGNYNEQFF. CDR3 in DNA: TGTGCCAGCAGCCAAGCTAGCGGGGGGAACTACAATGAGCAGTTCTTC.

The chain recombines TRBV18 with TRBJ2-3; no firm D call. Trimming shortened V by 1 base and J by 3 bases, and 11 bases separated the two germline ends. From germline, CDR1 is KGHSH and CDR2 LQKENI. The CDR3 extends over 15 amino acids. CDR3 in amino acids: CASSPLPTLTDTQYF. CDR3 bases: TGTGCCAGCTCACCACTCCCAACTTTAACAGATACGCAGTATTTT. The full variable domain, completed using reference TRBV18 and TRBJ2-3, is NAGVMQNPRHLVRRRGQEARLRCSPMKGHSHVYWYRQLPEEGLKFMVYLQKENIIDESGMPKERFSAEFPKEGPSILRIQQVVRGDSAAYFCASSPLPTLTDTQYFGPGTRLTVL.

There are a few counts of this clonotype. V and J are TRBV3-1 and TRBJ2-1, with no clear D. The ends were cut back, 0 bases at V and 8 bases at J, with 14 bases in the middle. Germline V CDR1 and CDR2: LGHDT, YNNKEL (reference sequence). The length of the CDR3 is 15 residues. CDR3 protein: CASSQEDGQTDEQFF. The CDR3 bases are TGTGCCAGCAGCCAAGAAGATGGGCAGACCGATGAGCAGTTCTTC.

The V call is TRBV28, the J call TRBJ2-2; no firm D call. Between the trimmed V and J ends, which lost 6 bases and 4 bases, there was a span of 18 bases. The CDR3 contains 16 residues. CDR1 is MDHEN, CDR2 SYDVKM, per germline. CDR3: CASSPIRAASTGELFF. DNA for the CDR3: TGTGCCAGCAGCCCAATCCGGGCCGCGAGCACCGGGGAGCTGTTTTTT. Together with reference TRBV28 and TRBJ2-2, the CDR3 gives the full variable domain: DVKVTQSSRYLVKRTGEKVFLECVQDMDHENMFWYRQDPGLGLRLIYFSYDVKMKEKGDIPEGYSVSREKKERFSLILESASTNQTSMYLCASSPIRAASTGELFFGEGSRLTVL.

This clonotype was seen a few times. The chain combines TRBV20-1 with TRBJ2-2; 10 nucleotides match TRBD2. Trimming took 5 bases from V and 4 from J; bases not matched to a gene: 4. The CDR3 contains 14 residues. Looked up from germline, CDR1 is DFQATT and CDR2 is SNEGSKA (reference sequence). In nucleotides, the CDR3 is TGCAGTGCTTTCCGGACTAGCGGCACCGGGGAGCTGTTTTTT. Its translation: CSAFRTSGTGELFF.

This clonotype was found a few times. This rearrangement joins TRBV12-3 or TRBV12-4 to TRBJ1-2; no clear D. The CDR3 runs to 11 residues. Trimming shortened V by 7 bases and J by 8 bases, and 11 bases separated the two germline ends. The CDR3 DNA is TGTGCCAGCACAGGCCGTTGGGGCTACACCTTC. Its protein product is CASTGRWGYTF.

V and J are TRBV11-2 and TRBJ1-1, with 7 nucleotides matching TRBD1. This CDR3 region has 15 residues. The J segment lost 5 bases and the V segment lost 2 bases, leaving 8 bases of the junction unmatched. From germline, CDR1 is SGHAT and CDR2 FQNNGV. The CDR3: CASSLPTGRFTEAFF. The DNA of the CDR3 is TGTGCCAGCAGCTTACCGACAGGGCGTTTTACTGAAGCTTTCTTT.